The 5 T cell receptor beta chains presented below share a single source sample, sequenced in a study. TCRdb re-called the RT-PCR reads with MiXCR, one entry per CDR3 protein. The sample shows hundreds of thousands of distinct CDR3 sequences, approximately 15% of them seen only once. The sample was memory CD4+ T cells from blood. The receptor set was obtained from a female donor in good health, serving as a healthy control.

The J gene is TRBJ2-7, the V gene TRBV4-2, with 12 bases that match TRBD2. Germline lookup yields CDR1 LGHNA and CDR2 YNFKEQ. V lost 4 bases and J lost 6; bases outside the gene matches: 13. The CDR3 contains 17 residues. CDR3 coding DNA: TGTGCCAGCAGCCCCTCGACTAGCGGGAGTAGTCCGGGCGAGCAGTACTTC. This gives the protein CASSPSTSGSSPGEQYF.

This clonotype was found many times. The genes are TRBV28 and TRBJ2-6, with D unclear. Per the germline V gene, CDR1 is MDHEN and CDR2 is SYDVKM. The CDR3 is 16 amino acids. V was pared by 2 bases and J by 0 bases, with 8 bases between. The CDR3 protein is CASSLITNSGANVLTF. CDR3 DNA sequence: TGTGCCAGCAGTTTAATAACAAACTCTGGGGCCAACGTCCTGACTTTC.

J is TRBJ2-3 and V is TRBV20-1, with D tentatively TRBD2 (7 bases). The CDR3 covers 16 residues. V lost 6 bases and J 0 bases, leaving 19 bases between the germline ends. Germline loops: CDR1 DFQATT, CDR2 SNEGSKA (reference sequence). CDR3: CSAIRGATGSTDTQYF. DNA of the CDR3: TGCAGTGCCATCCGGGGGGCCACGGGGAGCACAGATACGCAGTATTTT.

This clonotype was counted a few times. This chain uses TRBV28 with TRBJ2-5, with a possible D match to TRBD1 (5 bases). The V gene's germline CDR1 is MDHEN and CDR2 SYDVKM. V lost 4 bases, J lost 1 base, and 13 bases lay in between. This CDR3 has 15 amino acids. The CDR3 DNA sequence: TGTGCCAGCAGTTCCCTGCGACAGCCCCAAGAGACCCAGTACTTC. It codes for CASSSLRQPQETQYF.

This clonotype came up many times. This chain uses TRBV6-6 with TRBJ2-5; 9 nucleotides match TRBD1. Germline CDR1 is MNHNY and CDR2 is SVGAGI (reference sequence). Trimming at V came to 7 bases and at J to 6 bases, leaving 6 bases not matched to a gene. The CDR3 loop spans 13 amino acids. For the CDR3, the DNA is TGTGCCAGCACTCTGGGACAGGGCAAGACCCAGTACTTC. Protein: CASTLGQGKTQYF.